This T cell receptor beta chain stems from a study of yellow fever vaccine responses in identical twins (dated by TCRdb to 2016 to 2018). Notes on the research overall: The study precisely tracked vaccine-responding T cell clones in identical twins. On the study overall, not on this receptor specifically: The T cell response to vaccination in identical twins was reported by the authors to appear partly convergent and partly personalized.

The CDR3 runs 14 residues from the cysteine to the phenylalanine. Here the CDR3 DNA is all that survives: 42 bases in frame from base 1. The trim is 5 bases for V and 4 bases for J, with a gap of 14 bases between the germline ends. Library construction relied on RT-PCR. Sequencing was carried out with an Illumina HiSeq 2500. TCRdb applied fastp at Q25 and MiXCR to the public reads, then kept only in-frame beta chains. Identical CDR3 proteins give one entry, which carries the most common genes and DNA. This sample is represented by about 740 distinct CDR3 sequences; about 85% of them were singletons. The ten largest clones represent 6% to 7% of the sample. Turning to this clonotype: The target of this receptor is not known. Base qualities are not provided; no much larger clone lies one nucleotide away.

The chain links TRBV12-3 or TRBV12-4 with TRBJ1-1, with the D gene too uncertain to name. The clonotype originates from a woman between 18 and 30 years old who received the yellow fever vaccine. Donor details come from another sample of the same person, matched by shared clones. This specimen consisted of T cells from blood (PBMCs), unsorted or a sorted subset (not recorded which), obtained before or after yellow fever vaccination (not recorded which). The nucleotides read TGTGCCAGCAGTGACCTCGGGGTAGTCACTGAAGCTTTCTTT. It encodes CASSDLGVVTEAFF.